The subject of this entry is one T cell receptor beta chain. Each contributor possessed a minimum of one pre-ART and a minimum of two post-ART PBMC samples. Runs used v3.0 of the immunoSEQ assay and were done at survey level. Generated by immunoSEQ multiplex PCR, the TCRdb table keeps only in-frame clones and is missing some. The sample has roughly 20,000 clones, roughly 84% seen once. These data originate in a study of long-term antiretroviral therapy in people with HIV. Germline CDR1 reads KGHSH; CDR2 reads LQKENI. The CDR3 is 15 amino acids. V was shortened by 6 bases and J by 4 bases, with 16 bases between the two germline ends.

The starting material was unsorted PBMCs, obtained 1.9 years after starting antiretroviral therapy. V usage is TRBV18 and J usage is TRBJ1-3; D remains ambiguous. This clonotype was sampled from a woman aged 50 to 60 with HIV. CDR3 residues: CASSGRGGLGNTIYF. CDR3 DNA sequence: TGTGCCAGCTCTGGTCGGGGAGGCCTCGGAAACACCATATATTTT.